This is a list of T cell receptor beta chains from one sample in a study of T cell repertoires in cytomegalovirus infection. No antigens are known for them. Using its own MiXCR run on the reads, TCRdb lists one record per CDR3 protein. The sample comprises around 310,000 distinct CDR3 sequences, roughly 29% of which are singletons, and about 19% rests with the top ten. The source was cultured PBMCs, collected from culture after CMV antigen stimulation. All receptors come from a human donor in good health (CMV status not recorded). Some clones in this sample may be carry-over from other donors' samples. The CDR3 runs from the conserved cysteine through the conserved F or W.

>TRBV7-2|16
CASSPTTGLEANVLTF
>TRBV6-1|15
CASLPRGGPNQPQHF
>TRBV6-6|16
CASGTRLAGLYNEQFF
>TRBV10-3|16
CAISLASGGARREQYF
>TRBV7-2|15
CASSSGKGQNYGYTF
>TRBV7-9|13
CASSPGQPYEQYF
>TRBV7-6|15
CASSLTLLPYNEQFF
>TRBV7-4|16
CASSSTLTGANEKLFF
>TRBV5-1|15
CASSIQRGSTDTQYF
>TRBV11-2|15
CASSLDSGGNQPQHF
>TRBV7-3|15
CASSPQGLDNSPLHF
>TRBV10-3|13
CAISALMGGELFF
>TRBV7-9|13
CASSPARTYGYTF
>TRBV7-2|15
CASSSRTSGRVGQFF
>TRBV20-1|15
CSATRGIGVDQPQHF
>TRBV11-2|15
CASSLAATDSYGYTF
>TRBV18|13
CASSPPEDTEAFF
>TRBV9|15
CASSPTTEGSEKLFF
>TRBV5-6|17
CASSLEWGASSYNEQFF
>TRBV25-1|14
CASAESDGPDTQYF
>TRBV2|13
CASTRQVAYEQYF
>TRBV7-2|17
CASSLLTSGGATGELFF
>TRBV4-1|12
CASSQQANEQFF
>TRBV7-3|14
CASSPTGGGNEQFF
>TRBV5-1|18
CASSRLGVVFGYNSPLHF
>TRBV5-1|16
CASSLAQAFAQRTQYF
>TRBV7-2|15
CASSLVQEGNQPQHF
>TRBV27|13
CASSSGVSYEQYF
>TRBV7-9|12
CASSFGSVAQYF
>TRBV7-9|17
CASSPPGSPATNEKLFF
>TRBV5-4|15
CASTPGPSGWDIQYF
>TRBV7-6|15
CASSFGTSANTEAFF
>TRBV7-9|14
CASSFSDKSYEQYF
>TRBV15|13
CATKTGTTNGYTF
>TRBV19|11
CASNVDGGYTF
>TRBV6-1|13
CASGEGWGQPQHF
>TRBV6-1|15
CASSDPYATNEKLFF
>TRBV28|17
CASSSPAQGVSTDTQYF
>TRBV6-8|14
CASSPGLAAYEQYF
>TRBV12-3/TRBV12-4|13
CASSDRGYDEQYF
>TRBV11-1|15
CASSLAPLVQETQYF